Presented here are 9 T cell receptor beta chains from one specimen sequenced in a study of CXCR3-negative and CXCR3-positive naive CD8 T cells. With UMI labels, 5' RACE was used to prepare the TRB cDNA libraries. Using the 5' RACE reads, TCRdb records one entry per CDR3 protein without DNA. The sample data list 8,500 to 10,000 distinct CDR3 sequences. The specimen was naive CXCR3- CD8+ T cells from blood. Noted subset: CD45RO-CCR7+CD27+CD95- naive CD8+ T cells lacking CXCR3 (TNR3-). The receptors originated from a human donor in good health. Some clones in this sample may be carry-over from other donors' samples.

CDR3 region: CASSPLAGSSYNEQFF. The chain uses TRBV6-5 and TRBJ2-1; TCRdb indicates TRBD2, and absent DNA this call remains unverified. This CDR3 is built from 16 residues. In germline, CDR1 is MNHEY, CDR2 SVGAGI.

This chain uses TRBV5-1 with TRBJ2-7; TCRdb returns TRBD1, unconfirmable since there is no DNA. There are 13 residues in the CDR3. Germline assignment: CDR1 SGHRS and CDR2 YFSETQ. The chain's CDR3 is CASSSGASYEQYF.

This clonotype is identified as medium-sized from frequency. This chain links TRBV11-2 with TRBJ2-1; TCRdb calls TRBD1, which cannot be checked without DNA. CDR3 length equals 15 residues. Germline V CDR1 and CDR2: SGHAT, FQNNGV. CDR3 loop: CASSSIRGLHGEQFF.

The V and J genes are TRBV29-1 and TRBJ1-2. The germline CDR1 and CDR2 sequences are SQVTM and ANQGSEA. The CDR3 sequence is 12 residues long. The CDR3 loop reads CSARVEIWGYTF.

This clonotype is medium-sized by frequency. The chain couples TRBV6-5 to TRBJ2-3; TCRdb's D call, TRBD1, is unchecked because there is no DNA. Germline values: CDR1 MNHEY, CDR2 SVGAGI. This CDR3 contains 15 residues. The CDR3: CASSAQDGRYYTQYF.

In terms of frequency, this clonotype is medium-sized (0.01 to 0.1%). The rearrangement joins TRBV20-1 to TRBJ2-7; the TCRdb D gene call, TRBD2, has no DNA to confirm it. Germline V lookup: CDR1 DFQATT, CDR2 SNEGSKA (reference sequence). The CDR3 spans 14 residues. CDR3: CSADTAGGRYEQYF.

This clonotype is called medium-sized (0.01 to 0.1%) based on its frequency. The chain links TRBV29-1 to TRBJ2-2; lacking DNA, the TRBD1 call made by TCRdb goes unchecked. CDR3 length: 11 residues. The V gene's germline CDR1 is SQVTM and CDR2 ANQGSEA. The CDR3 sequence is CSAQGSGELFF.

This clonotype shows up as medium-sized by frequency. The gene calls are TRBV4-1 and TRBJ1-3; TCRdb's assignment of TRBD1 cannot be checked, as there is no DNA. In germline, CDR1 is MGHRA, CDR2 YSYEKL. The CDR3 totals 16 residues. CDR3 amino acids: CASSQSTGGGGNTIYF.

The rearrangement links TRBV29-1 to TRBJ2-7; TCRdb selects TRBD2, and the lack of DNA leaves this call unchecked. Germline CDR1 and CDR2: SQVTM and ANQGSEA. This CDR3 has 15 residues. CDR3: CSVEGTSGRDYEQYF.